What follows describes a single T cell receptor beta chain. Its antigen is undetermined. This specimen comes from a study of cytomegalovirus exposure and HLA in healthy donors. General observations from the study: Fewer N-insertions than the roughly 670-donor mean were reportedly shown by an Asian-associated ancestry cluster in a later analysis.

Use of 60 Vbeta and 13 Jbeta primers characterized the PCR. Sequencing used immunoSEQ multiplex PCR; TCRdb keeps in-frame clones, though not all of them. The sample's table shows about 76,000 clones. Germline lookup yields CDR1 KGHSH and CDR2 LQKENI. The CDR3 is 12 amino acids. With 2 bases removed from V and 3 bases from J, the gap between germline ends came to 4 bases. The chain employs TRBV18 and TRBJ1-2; no definite D call. The receptor's source is a woman in her 40s in good health and CMV-seropositive. Sequencing input: PBMCs. DNA for the CDR3: TGTGCCAGCTCACCATCCGACTATGGCTACACCTTC. This gives the protein CASSPSDYGYTF.